This TCR beta chain was documented in a study of blood T cell repertoires in COVID-19. About the study: The United States, Italy and Spain provided the acute and convalescent COVID-19 samples. Sources were T cells, B-cell-depleted T cells, or PBMCs; the material itself was cDNA or gDNA.

In the authors' methods: The assay estimated nucleated cells by amplifying reference gene primers. Assay: immunoSEQ multiplex PCR; the TCRdb copy retains only in-frame clones and omits some. That table furnishes V, J and clone size, whereas the DNA furnished D and trimming. Of 99,000 or so clones in the sample, roughly four fifths were seen once. Per the germline V gene, CDR1 is SNHLY and CDR2 is FYNNEI. The CDR3 has 14 residues. The V end was cut by 8 bases, the J end by 0 bases, with 11 bases between. The source is a man aged 60 to 75 with acute or convalescent COVID-19. This chain uses TRBV2 with TRBJ1-5; D remains ambiguous. Sequences were obtained from peripheral blood. The CDR3 loop is CASGGINSNQPQHF. The CDR3 nucleotides are TGTGCCAGCGGCGGGATAAATAGCAATCAGCCCCAGCATTTT. Combining the CDR3 with reference TRBV2 and TRBJ1-5 gives the whole variable domain EPEVTQTPSHQVTQMGQEVILRCVPISNHLYFYWYRQILGQKVEFLVSFYNNEISEKSEIFDDQFSVERPDGSNFTLKIRSTKLEDSAMYFCASGGINSNQPQHFGDGTRLSIL.